These 19 T cell receptor beta chains were sequenced from one sample in a study of T cells in Graves' hyperthyroidism and ophthalmopathy. The investigators amplified TCR beta CDR3 regions from RNA transcripts. The primer set for the first-round RT-PCR of the TCR CDR3 was HTBI. TCRdb used MiXCR to reprocess the multiplex PCR reads, holding one entry per CDR3 protein. This repertoire shows some 760,000 distinct CDR3 sequences, around 15% found once; its top ten account for roughly 10%. The sequencing input was blood. The receptor source for this set is a young woman with Graves' hyperthyroidism.

This clonotype occurred many times. The rearrangement uses TRBV13 and TRBJ2-7; 10 bases agree with TRBD2. CDR1 and CDR2 from the germline V gene are PRHDT and FYEKMQ (reference sequence). This CDR3 has 15 amino acids. V shed 3 bases and J 1 base; nucleotides not matched to a gene: 3. CDR3 protein: CASSFRTSGSYEQYF. The CDR3 DNA is TGTGCCAGCAGCTTCAGGACTAGCGGTTCCTACGAGCAGTACTTC.

At least ten counts were recorded for this clonotype. V and J are TRBV15 and TRBJ1-2, with D perhaps matching TRBD1 (6 bases). Deletions cut 0 bases from V and 2 bases from J, with 13 bases between. Germline V gene lookup returns CDR1 LNHNV and CDR2 YYDKDF (reference sequence). The CDR3 sequence is 16 residues long. For the CDR3, the DNA is TGTGCCACCAGCAGAGATTTTCGGCAGGGGAACTATGGCTACACCTTC. Its translation is CATSRDFRQGNYGYTF.

In its sample, this clonotype was seen many times. The chain uses TRBV28 and TRBJ1-5; a possible D gene is TRBD1 (6 bases). Germline lookup yields CDR1 MDHEN and CDR2 SYDVKM. This CDR3 is 19 amino acids long. Trimming took off 2 bases at V and 0 bases at J, with 20 bases between the two ends. The CDR3 loop reads CASSLPTGYFLYSNQPQHF. The CDR3 nucleotides are TGTGCCAGCAGTTTACCGACAGGTTATTTTTTGTATAGCAATCAGCCCCAGCATTTT.

The rearrangement joins TRBV29-1 to TRBJ2-1; tentatively, D is TRBD2 (6 bases). Germline assignment: CDR1 SQVTM and CDR2 ANQGSEA. The CDR3 has 14 residues. With 5 bases removed from V and 0 bases from J, the gap between germline ends came to 11 bases. DNA for the CDR3: TGCAGCGTTCCGGGACTGATCTCCTACAATGAGCAGTTCTTC. Its translation is CSVPGLISYNEQFF.

At least ten counts were recorded for this clonotype. This chain connects TRBV29-1 to TRBJ1-2, with 7 bases identical to TRBD1. CDR3 size: 12 residues. The germline V gene has CDR1 SQVTM and CDR2 ANQGSEA. With 7 bases clipped from V and 7 bases from J, the junction kept 9 bases outside the gene matches. The CDR3 region is CSANDRVFGYTF. The CDR3 nucleotides are TGCAGCGCTAACGACAGGGTATTTGGCTACACCTTC.

This clonotype occurred many times. The chain is built from TRBV18 and TRBJ1-4; no clear D gene. CDR3 length: 15 residues. Germline V CDR1 and CDR2: KGHSH, LQKENI. The ends were cut back, 2 bases at V and 8 bases at J, with 15 bases in the middle. For the CDR3, the DNA is TGTGCCAGCTCACCAGACCGGGCTGGGGTGGAAAAACTGTTTTTT. Translated, it gives CASSPDRAGVEKLFF. Supplemented by reference TRBV18 and TRBJ1-4, the full variable domain reads NAGVMQNPRHLVRRRGQEARLRCSPMKGHSHVYWYRQLPEEGLKFMVYLQKENIIDESGMPKERFSAEFPKEGPSILRIQQVVRGDSAAYFCASSPDRAGVEKLFFGSGTQLSVL.

This clonotype was found many times. The chain uses TRBV5-6 and TRBJ1-2; 9 bases line up with TRBD1. V shed 0 bases and J 6 bases; nucleotides not matched to a gene: 3. CDR1 and CDR2 from the germline V gene are SGHDT and YYEEEE. This CDR3 region has 14 residues. The CDR3 nucleotides read TGTGCCAGCAGCTTGGAACAGGGGGCGCATGGCTACACCTTC. This encodes CASSLEQGAHGYTF. The full variable domain, its missing parts supplied by reference TRBV5-6 and TRBJ1-2, is DAGVTQSPTHLIKTRGQQVTLRCSPKSGHDTVSWYQQALGQGPQFIFQYYEEEERQRGNFPDRFSGHQFPNYSSELNVNALLLGDSALYLCASSLEQGAHGYTFGSGTRLTVV.

With regard to this clonotype: It may be a read error: a sequence one base away is much more abundant. V usage is TRBV12-3 or TRBV12-4 and J usage is TRBJ1-1; D call uncertain. This CDR3 is built from 11 residues. This chain's CDR3 is CASSLDIEAFF. CDR3 coding DNA: TGTGCCAGCAGCTTAGACATTGAAGCTTTCTTT.

This clonotype was recorded at least ten times. The gene calls are TRBV20-1 and TRBJ2-3; D perhaps matches TRBD1 (6 bases). Trimming stripped 6 bases from V and 3 bases from J, with 13 bases between. Germline V lookup: CDR1 DFQATT, CDR2 SNEGSKA (reference sequence). The CDR3 contains 13 residues. The CDR3: CSADGDTTDTQYF. CDR3 sequence (DNA): TGCAGTGCGGACGGGGACACTACAGATACGCAGTATTTT.

This clonotype occurred many times. The rearrangement links TRBV28 to TRBJ2-5; D is ambiguous. This CDR3 region has 13 residues. CDR1 and CDR2 (germline): MDHEN, SYDVKM. The V end was cut by 6 bases, the J end by 4 bases, with 12 bases between. The CDR3 spells CASSPMVVETQYF. For the CDR3, the DNA is TGTGCCAGCAGCCCGATGGTGGTAGAGACCCAGTACTTC.

V is TRBV7-6 and J is TRBJ2-2; 11 positions agree with TRBD2. The CDR3 runs 16 residues. CDR1 and CDR2 from the germline V gene are SGHVS and FNYEAQ. With 5 bases clipped from V and 5 bases from J, the junction kept 7 bases outside the gene matches. Written as DNA, the CDR3 is TGTGCCAGCAGCCCCACGAGGACTAGCGGGACCGGGGAGCTGTTTTTT. This sequence encodes CASSPTRTSGTGELFF.

J is TRBJ1-5 and V is TRBV6-2 or TRBV6-3; no firm D call. Per germline, CDR1 MNHEY and CDR2 SVGEGT. V lost 5 bases, J lost 1 base, and 9 bases lay in between. This CDR3 is 14 amino acids long. CDR3 sequence (DNA): TGTGCCAGCAGTCAGGCTCCAAGCAATCAGCCCCAGCATTTT. Amino acids: CASSQAPSNQPQHF.

This clonotype was observed at least ten times. This chain joins TRBV24-1 and TRBJ2-1, with TRBD2 matching over 9 bases. Germline V CDR1 and CDR2: KGHDR, SFDVKD. V lost 1 base and J lost 5; bases outside the gene matches: 2. The length of the CDR3 is 15 residues. Written as DNA, the CDR3 is TGTGCCACCAGTGATTTAGGCGGGAGGGACAATGAGCAGTTCTTC. This gives the protein CATSDLGGRDNEQFF.

In this sample, this clonotype turned up many times. The chain links TRBV5-1 to TRBJ1-1; no definite D call. V shed 5 bases and J shed 0 bases, with 11 bases lying between them. Germline CDR1 is SGHRS and CDR2 is YFSETQ. The CDR3 runs 14 residues. CDR3 bases: TGCGCCAGCAGGGTTGGGTCTCTGAACACTGAAGCTTTCTTT. This codes for CASRVGSLNTEAFF.

This clonotype was counted many times. The V gene is TRBV7-2, the J gene TRBJ2-7, with 9 bases matching TRBD1. The CDR3 is made up of 14 amino acids. Trimming took 6 bases from V and 3 from J; bases not matched to a gene: 6. The germline gives CDR1 SGHTA, CDR2 FQGNSA. The DNA of the CDR3 is TGTGCCAGCAGTTCAACAGGGGGCTACTACGAGCAGTACTTC. This codes for CASSSTGGYYEQYF.

The rearrangement links TRBV7-2 to TRBJ2-1; D might be TRBD2 (6 bases). Germline V gene lookup returns CDR1 SGHTA and CDR2 FQGNSA. V was pared by 2 bases and J by 4 bases, with 12 bases between. The CDR3 length is 15 residues. For the CDR3, the DNA is TGTGCCAGCAGCTTACCAAGCAGCGGGTACAATGAGCAGTTCTTC. Amino acid sequence: CASSLPSSGYNEQFF.

This clonotype was counted between two and nine times. This clone may be a read error of a much larger clone one base away. J is TRBJ1-1 and V is TRBV11-2, with D maybe TRBD1 (5 bases). Germline CDR1 SGHAT, CDR2 FQNNGV. The CDR3 totals 17 residues. The CDR3 spells CASSLDLLEQVVGETFF. For the CDR3, the DNA is TGTGCCAGCAGCTTAGATCTACTTGAACAGGTAGTAGGTGAAACTTTCTTT.

In its sample, this clonotype was seen many times. This chain uses TRBV11-3 with TRBJ2-7; no firm D call. Between the trimmed V and J ends, which lost 1 base and 3 bases, there was a span of 13 bases. There are 15 residues in the CDR3. Per the germline V gene, CDR1 is SGHNT and CDR2 is YENEEA. The CDR3 DNA follows: TGTGCCAGCAGCTTAGTTAGTCTGGGAAACTACGAGCAGTACTTC. Its protein is CASSLVSLGNYEQYF.

The genes are TRBV9 and TRBJ2-1; TRBD1 matches at 11 bases. The CDR3 loop spans 14 amino acids. V was pared by 6 bases and J by 7 bases, with 6 bases of the junction left unmatched. Germline assignment: CDR1 SGDLS and CDR2 YYNGEE. The CDR3 here is CASTGTGGKNEQFF. CDR3 in DNA: TGTGCCAGCACCGGGACAGGGGGGAAGAATGAGCAGTTCTTC.